This T cell receptor beta chain was identified during a study of shared clonotypes between healthy human individuals. The wider study: Contributing individuals were a couple of females and three males aged 18 to 49.

Adult donors, all healthy and HIV-negative, had no recent acute infections or vaccinations. Study-wide points: Clonotype sharing among donors likely depends on sequencing depth.

The CDR3 totals 15 residues. V shed 2 bases and J 7 bases; nucleotides not matched to a gene: 8. Germline V CDR1 and CDR2: MNHNS, SASEGT. Sequenced by immunoSEQ multiplex PCR; TCRdb stores in-frame clones only, minus some. The sample contains around 2.3 million clones, approximately 94% of which appear only once. About this clone: What it binds is not known.

The V call is TRBV6-1, the J call TRBJ2-1, with 7 nucleotides matching TRBD2. Sequencing input: naive CD4+ T cells sorted from blood. Subset defined: CD45RA+ positively selected. The clonotype was recovered from a man younger than 30 in good health. This chain's CDR3 is CASSEPGLGGNEQFF. In DNA, the CDR3 is TGTGCCAGCAGTGAACCAGGACTAGGAGGGAATGAGCAGTTCTTC.